Listed below are T cell receptor beta chains from one sample, sequenced in a study of CD8 T cells in ankylosing spondylitis. TCRdb re-called the 5' RACE reads through MiXCR, storing one row per CDR3 protein. The data contain approximately 500,000 distinct CDR3 sequences, roughly 12% of them singletons. Sequences were obtained from blood, either unsorted or a sorted T cell fraction (not recorded which). Receptors originate from a male donor with ankylosing spondylitis. Each CDR3 is given with its conserved first and last residue. The order of the fields is D gene, clone size, V gene, J gene, CDR3 DNA, CDR3 protein. The D gene is left open where the match is weak. Rows give clone size only sometimes, using once, few, many, or a class for an expanded clone.

-	-	TRBV4-1	TRBJ2-1	TGCGCCAGCAGCCAAGTGCAGGTCCCAGGCATGAATGAGCAGTTCTTC	CASSQVQVPGMNEQFF
-	-	TRBV5-1	TRBJ2-1	TGCGCCAGCAAGTTCTGGCGGGCGAATGAGCAGTTCTTC	CASKFWRANEQFF
TRBD2	-	TRBV10-3	TRBJ2-5	TGTGCCATCAGTGGGCTAGCGGGAGGTATGGAGACCCAGTACTTC	CAISGLAGGMETQYF
-	-	TRBV9	TRBJ1-2	TGTGCCAGCAGCGGAGCGGACAGCTACCTCTATGGCTACACCTTC	CASSGADSYLYGYTF
-	many	TRBV29-1	TRBJ2-1	TGCAGCGTTGAGGGGGGGGACACCTACAATGAGCAGTTCTTC	CSVEGGDTYNEQFF
TRBD1	few	TRBV5-1	TRBJ1-2	TGCGCCAGCAGGGCCGGGACAGGGGCTAATCTATCCACCTTC	CASRAGTGANLSTF
-	many	TRBV5-1	TRBJ2-1	TGCGCCAGCAGCTTGCCGATCTACAATGAGCAGTTCTTC	CASSLPIYNEQFF
-	few	TRBV5-1	TRBJ2-7	TGCGCCAGCAGCGAGACAGGAAACTCCTACGAGCAGTACTTC	CASSETGNSYEQYF
-	many	TRBV2	TRBJ2-3	TGTGCCAGCAGGGAGCTGGAGGGGACCACAGATACGCAGTATTTT	CASRELEGTTDTQYF
-	-	TRBV11-1	TRBJ2-5	TGTGCCAGCAGCTTAGTGGACAGAGAGACCCAGTACTTC	CASSLVDRETQYF
TRBD1	-	TRBV20-1	TRBJ1-1	TGCAGTGCTAGAGATACGGTGGACAGGGGTGAAGCTTTCTTT	CSARDTVDRGEAFF
-	many	TRBV29-1	TRBJ2-7	TGCAGCGTGGGACTGAAAGGGGGTGGATACGAGCAGTACTTC	CSVGLKGGGYEQYF
-	-	TRBV5-1	TRBJ1-4	TGCGCCAGCACTACCGGGACGGACGATAAAAGTAATGAAAAACTGTTTTTT	CASTTGTDDKSNEKLFF
TRBD2	few	TRBV11-2	TRBJ2-5	TGTGCCAGCAGCTTAGCGGGACTAGCGGGACGAGAGACCCAGTACTTC	CASSLAGLAGRETQYF
-	few	TRBV5-1	TRBJ1-6	TGCGCCAGCAGCTCAGATACCATCGATTCACCCCTCCACTTT	CASSSDTIDSPLHF
-	many	TRBV20-1	TRBJ2-7	TGCAGCCAGGGGACTTATCCCTACGAGCAGTACTTC	CSQGTYPYEQYF
-	-	TRBV29-1	TRBJ1-1	TGCAGCGTTGAAGACCAGGGGCCGAACACTGAAGCTTTCTTT	CSVEDQGPNTEAFF
-	-	TRBV7-8	TRBJ1-6	TGTGCCAGCAGCTTAGTAGGGACGTCTAATTCACCCCTCCACTTT	CASSLVGTSNSPLHF
-	-	TRBV4-1	TRBJ2-5	TGCGCCAGCAGCCAAGTGGAACTGCAAGAGACCCAGTACTTC	CASSQVELQETQYF
-	few	TRBV29-1	TRBJ2-1	TGCAGCGTTACTGGGTATGATGAGCAGTTCTTC	CSVTGYDEQFF
-	-	TRBV11-2	TRBJ2-1	TGTGCCAGCAGCTTTGAGGTAGGGGAGCAGTTCTTC	CASSFEVGEQFF
-	few	TRBV18	TRBJ2-1	TGTGCCAGCTCACCACTCTTGGATGAGCAGTTCTTC	CASSPLLDEQFF
-	few	TRBV5-1	TRBJ1-1	TGCGCCAGCAGCCCCCTACAGACGAGTCCTGAAGCTTTCTTT	CASSPLQTSPEAFF
TRBD2	-	TRBV10-2	TRBJ2-1	TGCGCCAGCAGTTTGGGACTAGCGGGAGGTATAAGCAATGAGCAGTTCTTC	CASSLGLAGGISNEQFF
TRBD1	-	TRBV28	TRBJ1-2	TGTGCCAGCATCGGTGGGACAGGCTATGGCTACACCTTC	CASIGGTGYGYTF
TRBD2	-	TRBV12-3/TRBV12-4	TRBJ2-1	TGTGCCAGCAGTTTTGAGCGGGATCGGGATGAGCAGTTCTTC	CASSFERDRDEQFF
TRBD2	many	TRBV20-1	TRBJ2-5	TGCAGTGCTAGAGATGGGGCGGGAGAATGGAGGGTTGGGGAGACCCAGTACTTC	CSARDGAGEWRVGETQYF